This T cell receptor (beta chain) was observed in a study of T cells in Graves' hyperthyroidism and ophthalmopathy. Notes on the study in general: Among clonotypes expanded in thyroid above 0.001, most were also found in blood. The model anticipated ophthalmopathy a median 6.5 months pre-onset. A model built on 13 V-J features separated ophthalmopathy from stable hyperthyroidism.

The investigators amplified TCR beta CDR3 regions from RNA transcripts. HTBI primers were the set used in a first-round RT-PCR of the TCR CDR3. TCRdb reanalysed the multiplex PCR reads using MiXCR and keeps one entry per CDR3 protein. The data show roughly 530,000 distinct CDR3 sequences, 17% seen once. With respect to this clonotype: The antigen is undetermined.

The CDR3 loop spans 13 amino acids. CDR1 is MRHNA, CDR2 SNTAGT, per germline. The V end was cut by 3 bases, the J end by 6 bases, with 11 bases between. This TCR was sampled from a woman between 18 and 29 years old with Graves' ophthalmopathy. Input material: blood. This chain uses TRBV6-4 with TRBJ1-1; no definite D call. CDR3 in DNA: TGTGCCAGCAGTGAGTCACAGTCGTCTGAAGCTTTCTTT. Translating it yields CASSESQSSEAFF.